The 20 T cell receptor beta chains reported below all come from one sample, sequenced in a study of cytomegalovirus exposure and HLA in healthy donors. Libraries were prepared by immunoSEQ multiplex PCR; TCRdb keeps only in-frame clonotypes and omits some of them. The sample contains about 110,000 clones, over 75% of which appear only once. Sequenced input: PBMCs. These receptors were collected from a woman in her late teens or twenties in good health and CMV-seronegative.

The rearrangement joins TRBV11-3 to TRBJ1-6, with 8 bases lining up with TRBD1. CDR1 SGHNT and CDR2 YENEEA come from the germline V gene. V was clipped by 5 bases and J by 2 bases; unmatched bases: 8. The CDR3 has 17 residues. CDR3: CASSEADRAPYNSPLHF. The DNA of the CDR3 is TGTGCCAGCAGCGAGGCGGACAGGGCACCCTATAATTCACCCCTCCACTTT.

This clone is judged medium-sized. CDR3 sequence: CASSPGTGESPLHF. CDR3 nucleotide sequence: TGCGCCAGCAGCCCCGGGACAGGGGAGTCACCCCTCCACTTT. V gene TRBV5-1 combines with J gene TRBJ1-6, with 10 bases matching TRBD1. Unmatched junction bases numbered 5, after V lost 4 bases and J lost 10 bases. The CDR3 has 14 amino acids. Germline CDR1 SGHRS, CDR2 YFSETQ.

The chain combines TRBV6-6 with TRBJ2-1; D is perhaps TRBD2 (6 bases). Germline V gives CDR1 MNHNY, CDR2 SVGAGI (reference sequence). This CDR3 has 14 residues. Trimming shortened V by 8 bases and J by 3 bases, and 14 bases separated the two germline ends. CDR3 amino acids: CASLGGPFYNEQFF. CDR3 DNA: TGTGCCAGCCTGGGGGGACCCTTCTACAATGAGCAGTTCTTC.

The J gene is TRBJ1-2, the V gene TRBV6-1, with 7 bases lining up with TRBD1. Germline V gene data show CDR1 as MNHNS and CDR2 as SASEGT. This CDR3 comprises 13 residues. Germline trimming cut 6 bases from V and 5 bases from J; bases unmatched to any gene: 6. CDR3: CASRGQVGYGYTF. CDR3 in DNA: TGTGCCAGCAGAGGACAGGTCGGTTATGGCTACACCTTC.

The V and J genes are TRBV7-9 and TRBJ2-1; 8 positions match TRBD2. Trimming took 1 base from V and 0 from J; bases not matched to a gene: 8. CDR3 length: 18 amino acids. In germline, CDR1 is SEHNR, CDR2 FQNEAQ (reference sequence). The CDR3 bases are TGTGCCAGCAGCTTAGGCGGCGGGGGGAGTAGCTCCTACAATGAGCAGTTCTTC. Protein: CASSLGGGGSSSYNEQFF.

The rearrangement links TRBV4-1 to TRBJ1-5; D perhaps matches TRBD1 (5 bases). The germline V and J ends were trimmed by 3 bases and 4 bases, with 16 bases remaining between them. CDR1 is MGHRA, CDR2 YSYEKL, per germline. The CDR3 is 16 residues long. CDR3 region: CASSHSGGGVNQPQHF. CDR3 nucleotides: TGCGCCAGCAGCCATTCCGGGGGGGGAGTTAATCAGCCCCAGCATTTT.

This clone has just a few counts. The gene calls are TRBV27 and TRBJ2-1; 13 positions agree with TRBD2. CDR3 length equals 15 residues. Germline lookup yields CDR1 MNHEY and CDR2 SMNVEV (reference sequence). Losses at the gene ends were 6 bases for V and 8 bases for J; bases not matched to a gene: 7. The CDR3 is CASRPALAGGHEQFF. In DNA form, the CDR3 reads TGTGCCAGCAGGCCAGCACTAGCGGGGGGGCATGAGCAGTTCTTC.

The gene calls are TRBV30 and TRBJ2-1; 10 nucleotides line up with TRBD2. This CDR3 contains 13 residues. CDR1 and CDR2 from the germline V gene are GTSNPN and SVGIG (reference sequence). Trimming at V came to 0 bases and at J to 9 bases, leaving 2 bases not matched to a gene. The chain's CDR3 is CAWSVTSGVEQFF. The CDR3 bases are TGTGCCTGGAGTGTAACTAGCGGGGTTGAGCAGTTCTTC.

This clone was recorded once. The chain couples TRBV5-6 to TRBJ2-7; no clear D. The V gene's germline CDR1 is SGHDT and CDR2 YYEEEE. The CDR3 sequence is 14 residues long. Trimming left V 0 bases short and J 3 bases short, with 10 bases between. In DNA, the CDR3 is TGTGCCAGCAGCTTGGGTAGTAGTCACTACGAGCAGTACTTC. Protein product: CASSLGSSHYEQYF.

This clone came up once. V usage is TRBV25-1 and J usage is TRBJ1-1; maybe TRBD1 (6 bases). Trimming left V 5 bases short and J 4 bases short, with 17 bases between. The V gene's germline CDR1 is MGHDK and CDR2 SYGVNS. The CDR3 runs 15 residues. The CDR3 loop is CASSTTGRRVTEAFF. As DNA, the CDR3 is TGTGCCAGCAGTACAACAGGGCGAAGGGTCACTGAAGCTTTCTTT.

This sequence joins TRBV5-1 and TRBJ2-5; 8 bases line up with TRBD2. Per germline, CDR1 SGHRS and CDR2 YFSETQ. The junction had 9 bases not matched to a gene; V was cut back by 3 bases and J by 5 bases. The length of the CDR3 is 15 residues. In DNA, the CDR3 is TGCGCCAGCAGCTCCCTCGGGGGGGAATACGAGACCCAGTACTTC. Translating gives CASSSLGGEYETQYF.

The rearrangement joins TRBV19 to TRBJ1-6; TRBD1 agrees at 7 bases. J gave up 5 bases and V 2 bases, and 3 bases lay outside the gene matches. This CDR3 region has 15 residues. The germline V gene encodes CDR1 LNHDA and CDR2 SQIVND (reference sequence). The CDR3 loop is CASSIPGQHNSPLHF. As DNA, the CDR3 is TGTGCCAGTAGTATACCGGGACAGCATAATTCACCCCTCCACTTT.

This chain uses TRBV23-1 with TRBJ2-2, with 7 bases matching TRBD1. TRBV23-1 belongs to the ORF category, with a function that is uncertain. The CDR3 runs 15 residues. J was trimmed by 5 bases and V by 4 bases; bases with no gene match: 7. The CDR3 spells CASSPGQPITGELFF. The CDR3 nucleotides are TGCGCCAGCAGTCCGGGACAGCCCATAACCGGGGAGCTGTTTTTT.

This rearrangement joins TRBV10-1 to TRBJ2-3; TRBD2 agrees at 8 bases. V shed 4 bases, J shed 0 bases, and the junction held 9 bases outside the gene matches. This CDR3 has 17 residues. Germline values: CDR1 WNHNN, CDR2 SYGVQD (reference sequence). CDR3 sequence reads: CASSGDGGGISTDTQYF. The CDR3 DNA reads as TGCGCCAGCAGTGGGGACGGCGGGGGGATTAGCACAGATACGCAGTATTTT.

This clone was recorded only once. The chain employs TRBV18 and TRBJ1-1; the D gene is possibly TRBD1 (5 bases). V gave up 7 bases and J gave up 1 base, with 10 bases separating them. This CDR3 has 13 amino acids. Germline values: CDR1 KGHSH, CDR2 LQKENI. The CDR3 spells CASLVDRNTEAFF. In nucleotides, the CDR3 is TGTGCCAGCTTAGTAGACAGGAACACTGAAGCTTTCTTT.

This chain connects TRBV21-1 to TRBJ2-5; the tabulated D call, TRBD2, remains unverified against the DNA. TRBV21-1 counts as a pseudogene. The length of the CDR3 is 14 residues. CDR3 DNA: TGTGCCAGCAGCAAAGTTAGCAGCCCGGGGACCCAGTACTTC. This codes for CASSKVSSPGTQYF.

J is TRBJ1-5 and V is TRBV19; D is unclear. Germline lookup yields CDR1 LNHDA and CDR2 SQIVND (reference sequence). V gave up 2 bases and J gave up 4 bases, with 12 bases separating them. The CDR3 covers 15 residues. The CDR3 coding sequence is TGTGCCAGTAGTATAACGAGGGTAGGGAATCAGCCCCAGCATTTT. Encoded protein: CASSITRVGNQPQHF.

The V call is TRBV11-2, the J call TRBJ2-1; 7 bases agree with TRBD2. J lost 10 bases, V lost 2 bases, and 8 bases had no gene match. This CDR3 comprises 14 residues. In germline, CDR1 is SGHAT, CDR2 FQNNGV. CDR3 sequence: CASSLTRGKGEQFF. DNA for the CDR3: TGTGCCAGCAGCTTAACGCGGGGGAAGGGCGAGCAGTTCTTC.

In this sample, this clone turned up once. V is TRBV9 and J is TRBJ1-2; D perhaps matches TRBD1 (5 bases). Germline CDR1 is SGDLS and CDR2 is YYNGEE. With 6 bases removed from V and 8 bases from J, the gap between germline ends came to 17 bases. The CDR3 covers 13 residues. CDR3 sequence: CASNERGLGGYTF. The CDR3 region has the DNA TGTGCCAGCAATGAGCGGGGACTCGGCGGCTACACCTTC.

V gene TRBV28 combines with J gene TRBJ1-2; a weak D match, TRBD1 (6 bases). The germline CDR1 and CDR2 sequences are MDHEN and SYDVKM. Between the trimmed V and J ends, which lost 2 bases and 5 bases, there was a span of 15 bases. This CDR3 is 15 amino acids long. The CDR3 DNA reads TGTGCCAGCAGTTTAACCGGGACACCGCAATATGGCTACACCTTC. Encoded protein: CASSLTGTPQYGYTF.